Shown below are 3 T cell receptor beta chains from a single sample sequenced in a study of T cells in narcolepsy. Sequencing used immunoSEQ multiplex PCR; TCRdb keeps in-frame clones, though not all of them. The sample includes approximately 25,000 clones, 70% to 90% of them seen just once. What was sequenced was CD45RA- memory CD4+ T cells from PBMCs. These receptor sequences come from a human donor with narcolepsy.

With respect to this clone: One junction end does not reproduce the germline sequence, and a read error may be involved. This chain connects TRBV5-4 to TRBJ2-2, with 7 positions matching TRBD2. Germline values: CDR1 SGHNT, CDR2 YYREEE (reference sequence). The CDR3 contains 15 residues. CDR3 amino acids: CASSQSLAVSGGLFF. CDR3 in DNA: TGTGCCAGCAGCCAGTCCCTAGCGGTGTCCGGGGGGCTGTTTTTT.

The V call is TRBV19, the J call TRBJ2-5, with D perhaps being TRBD1 or TRBD2 (5 bases each). The DNA end favors TRBJ2-7, so the J call may be wrong. The CDR3 extends over 15 amino acids. Per germline, CDR1 LNHDA and CDR2 SQIVND (reference sequence). The CDR3 DNA reads as TGTGCCAGTAGTACCGGGACCACTTGGGACTACGAGCAGTACTTC. This gives the protein CASSTGTTWDYEQYF.

The chain combines TRBV27 with TRBJ2-1, with a possible D match to TRBD2 (5 bases). Trimming removed 3 bases from V and 6 bases from J, with 9 bases in between. CDR1 and CDR2 (germline): MNHEY, SMNVEV (reference sequence). The CDR3 extends over 13 amino acids. The CDR3 protein is CASSFLGGNEQFF. In nucleotides, the CDR3 is TGTGCCAGCAGTTTCTTAGGAGGCAATGAGCAGTTCTTC.